These 17 T cell receptor beta chains were sequenced from one sample in a study of blood T cells in healthy people across ages. The authors ran a second PCR of about 7 to 12 cycles using a sample-barcoded 5' primer and a J-beta primer mix. TCRdb redid the calling of the 5' RACE reads with MiXCR, one entry per CDR3 protein. The table includes 1.5 million to 2 million distinct CDR3 sequences, 49% detected once. The specimen sequenced was blood. The receptor source for this set is a woman aged 35 to 49 in good health.

This clonotype came up a few times. The CDR3 loop reads CASSLTSLLETQYF. The CDR3 coding sequence is TGCGCCAGCAGTCTGACAAGCCTACTAGAGACCCAGTACTTC. The chain uses TRBV5-1 and TRBJ2-5; D is uncertain. Germline V gene sequence: CDR1 SGHRS, CDR2 YFSETQ. The CDR3 has 14 amino acids. Trimming shortened V by 5 bases and J by 4 bases, and 15 bases separated the two germline ends.

V usage is TRBV2 and J usage is TRBJ2-5; TRBD1 might be the D (6 bases). Trimming stripped 7 bases from V and 3 bases from J, with 12 bases between. Germline assignment: CDR1 SNHLY and CDR2 FYNNEI. The length of the CDR3 is 13 residues. The CDR3 loop reads CASIRQEKETQYF. CDR3 in DNA: TGTGCCAGCATTCGACAGGAGAAAGAGACCCAGTACTTC. The variable domain in full, completed from reference TRBV2 and TRBJ2-5, reads EPEVTQTPSHQVTQMGQEVILRCVPISNHLYFYWYRQILGQKVEFLVSFYNNEISEKSEIFDDQFSVERPDGSNFTLKIRSTKLEDSAMYFCASIRQEKETQYFGPGTRLLVL.

This clonotype was seen a few times. The chain links TRBV12-3 or TRBV12-4 to TRBJ2-1, with 8 bases matching TRBD1. CDR3 size: 14 residues. The V segment lost 7 bases and the J segment 7 bases; nucleotides outside the gene matches: 9. CDR3 bases: TGTGCCAGCACCGCCCGACAGGGGAGGAATGAGCAGTTCTTC. Translating it yields CASTARQGRNEQFF.

The J gene is TRBJ2-3, the V gene TRBV24-1; D is unclear. The CDR3 runs to 11 residues. CDR1 and CDR2 (germline): KGHDR, SFDVKD. V lost 6 bases and J 6 bases, leaving 6 bases between the germline ends. The DNA for the CDR3 is TGTGCCACCAGTATAGGGGATACGCAGTATTTT. This sequence encodes CATSIGDTQYF.

The V and J genes are TRBV4-3 and TRBJ1-2; D is unresolved. Between the trimmed V and J ends, which lost 0 bases and 0 bases, there was a span of 11 bases. This CDR3 has 16 amino acids. Germline V gene data show CDR1 as LGHNA and CDR2 as YSLEER. This CDR3 is CASSQDTSRSNYGYTF. CDR3 nucleotides: TGCGCCAGCAGCCAAGATACCAGTCGATCTAACTATGGCTACACCTTC.

This clonotype was observed a handful of times. This chain joins TRBV9 and TRBJ2-5; 7 nucleotides agree with TRBD1. Germline assignment: CDR1 SGDLS and CDR2 YYNGEE. The J segment lost 1 base and the V segment lost 0 bases, leaving 9 bases of the junction unmatched. The CDR3 has 17 amino acids. The CDR3 coding sequence is TGTGCCAGCAGCGTAGGTTGGGACAGTCAAGTCCAAGAGACCCAGTACTTC. Translating gives CASSVGWDSQVQETQYF.

The V and J genes are TRBV20-1 and TRBJ2-1; TRBD2 matches at 8 bases. The V gene's germline CDR1 is DFQATT and CDR2 SNEGSKA (reference sequence). V lost 5 bases, J lost 7 bases, and 10 bases stayed unmatched. This CDR3 region has 14 residues. CDR3 residues: CSAPPGLVRNEQFF. As DNA, the CDR3 is TGCAGTGCTCCGCCGGGACTAGTAAGGAATGAGCAGTTCTTC.

This chain joins TRBV9 and TRBJ2-5; D call uncertain. Trimming cost V 0 bases and J 5 bases, with 14 bases left between them. Germline loops: CDR1 SGDLS, CDR2 YYNGEE. This CDR3 is built from 15 residues. DNA for the CDR3: TGTGCCAGCAGCGTAGACCGAGGTTCCTGGGAGACCCAGTACTTC. It is translated as CASSVDRGSWETQYF.

This clonotype came up many times. The chain carries TRBV18 and TRBJ1-2; possibly TRBD1 for D (5 bases). The CDR3 has 12 amino acids. V was trimmed by 3 bases and J by 6 bases, leaving 8 bases between them. Germline V CDR1 and CDR2: KGHSH, LQKENI. The CDR3 here is CASSPGGNGYTF. The CDR3 DNA reads TGTGCCAGCTCACCGGGGGGAAATGGCTACACCTTC.

V and J are TRBV29-1 and TRBJ2-3, with 10 bases matching TRBD1. The germline gives CDR1 SQVTM, CDR2 ANQGSEA. The CDR3 contains 14 residues. Losses at the gene ends were 6 bases for V and 3 bases for J; bases not matched to a gene: 6. The CDR3 nucleotides are TGCAGCGTCGCGGACAGGGGGAGGACAGATACGCAGTATTTT. This codes for CSVADRGRTDTQYF.

The chain uses TRBV12-3 or TRBV12-4 and TRBJ2-3; TRBD2 agrees at 10 bases. V lost 7 bases, J lost 3 bases, and 7 bases stayed unmatched. The CDR3 is made up of 15 amino acids. The CDR3 DNA reads TGTGCCAGCACCGCTAGCGGGGGAGAAACAGATACGCAGTATTTT. It translates to CASTASGGETDTQYF.

The chain links TRBV7-2 to TRBJ2-3; tentatively, D is TRBD1 or TRBD2 (5 bases each). This CDR3 has 14 amino acids. The germline CDR1 and CDR2 sequences are SGHTA and FQGNSA. The V end lost 5 bases, the J end lost 0 bases, and 9 bases lay between the germline ends. As DNA, the CDR3 is TGTGCCAGCAGCAGGGACCATAGCACAGATACGCAGTATTTT. This sequence encodes CASSRDHSTDTQYF.

The chain has TRBV5-1 and TRBJ2-7, with D possibly matching TRBD2 (5 bases). The CDR3 runs to 13 residues. Between the trimmed V and J ends, which lost 3 bases and 5 bases, there was a span of 12 bases. Germline V gene data show CDR1 as SGHRS and CDR2 as YFSETQ. The DNA for the CDR3 is TGCGCCAGCAGCTGGGTCGGTAGCGACGAGCAGTACTTC. It is translated as CASSWVGSDEQYF. Based on the CDR3 plus reference TRBV5-1 and TRBJ2-7, the full variable domain is KAGVTQTPRYLIKTRGQQVTLSCSPISGHRSVSWYQQTPGQGLQFLFEYFSETQRNKGNFPGRFSGRQFSNSRSEMNVSTLELGDSALYLCASSWVGSDEQYFGPGTRLTVT.

The gene calls are TRBV12-3 or TRBV12-4 and TRBJ1-1; no definite D call. The CDR3 is 13 residues long. Trimming stripped 6 bases from V and 4 bases from J, with 12 bases between. The CDR3 bases are TGTGCCAGCAGGTTGAGCAGGAGCACTGAAGCTTTCTTT. It codes for CASRLSRSTEAFF.

The chain joins TRBV27 to TRBJ2-1; a weak D match, TRBD2 (7 bases). Germline V gene data show CDR1 as MNHEY and CDR2 as SMNVEV (reference sequence). The CDR3 is 16 residues long. Deletions cut 5 bases from V and 7 bases from J, with 21 bases between. The CDR3 is CASSPSPGEGRNEQFF. The CDR3 DNA is TGTGCCAGCAGTCCATCACCAGGGGAGGGCCGAAATGAGCAGTTCTTC.

V usage is TRBV5-6 and J usage is TRBJ2-1; 12 nucleotides line up with TRBD2. This CDR3 has 15 residues. J was trimmed by 9 bases and V by 3 bases; bases with no gene match: 7. Germline V gene data show CDR1 as SGHDT and CDR2 as YYEEEE. CDR3 loop: CASSSSTSGGFEQFF. The CDR3 nucleotides are TGTGCCAGCAGCTCCTCGACTAGCGGGGGTTTTGAGCAGTTCTTC.

The V gene is TRBV28, the J gene TRBJ2-5; D gene ambiguous. The CDR3 runs to 15 residues. V lost 6 bases and J 2 bases, leaving 16 bases between the germline ends. Germline V gene sequence: CDR1 MDHEN, CDR2 SYDVKM. CDR3 nucleotides: TGTGCCAGCAGCATGTTGGCAGAGGCACAAGAGACCCAGTACTTC. This gives the protein CASSMLAEAQETQYF.